A selection of T cell receptor beta chains follows, all from one sample in a study of shared clonotypes between healthy human individuals. Repertoires were generated with immunoSEQ multiplex PCR, while TCRdb's copy carries only in-frame clones and drops some. In the table there are about 980,000 clones, approximately 80% of which are singletons. Sequenced material: memory CD4+ T cells sorted from blood. Receptors were obtained from a man younger than 35 in good health. Each CDR3 is given with its conserved first and last residue. Clone size is given for some rows only: seen once, a few or many times, or a class if the clone is expanded.

>few|TRBV13
CASDGRALRTDTQYF
>NA|TRBV5-1
CASSSLITGIDSPLHF
>NA|TRBV18
CASSPPQRKTDTQYF
>once|TRBV10-3
CAISESGGAGANVLTF
>NA|TRBV2
CASSEQGRNTGELFF
>NA|TRBV6-1
CASSEAWGYTF
>NA|TRBV6-1
CASRSRGSQETQYF
>NA|TRBV30
CAWKSDRVLHNEQFF
>once|TRBV10-3
CAIRESGRINTGELFF
>NA|TRBV10-1
CASSEHITGNTIYF